This section outlines one T cell receptor (beta chain) sequence together with its context. Original handling: Reference gene primer amplification in the assay estimated nucleated cell counts. The method was immunoSEQ multiplex PCR; TCRdb's version includes in-frame clones alone and lacks a portion of them. D and trimming were read from the DNA, whereas the V and J calls and clone size are those reported in that table. The sample includes around 260,000 clones, 75% to 90% of them seen just once. This specimen comes from a study of blood T cell repertoires in COVID-19. Study information: The origin of the acute and convalescent COVID-19 samples was the United States, Italy and Spain. PBMCs, B-cell-depleted T cells, or T cells provided the cDNA or gDNA that made up the material.

This CDR3 is built from 15 residues. Trimming at V came to 7 bases and at J to 2 bases, leaving 9 bases not matched to a gene. The germline V gene encodes CDR1 SNHLY and CDR2 FYNNEI. The J gene is TRBJ2-7, the V gene TRBV2, with 9 bases fitting TRBD1. The sequence came from a man aged 25-45 years with active or convalescent COVID-19. The sample comprised peripheral blood. CDR3 region: CASTPGQGYTYEQYF. The CDR3 region has the DNA TGTGCCAGCACCCCGGGACAGGGATATACCTACGAGCAGTACTTC.